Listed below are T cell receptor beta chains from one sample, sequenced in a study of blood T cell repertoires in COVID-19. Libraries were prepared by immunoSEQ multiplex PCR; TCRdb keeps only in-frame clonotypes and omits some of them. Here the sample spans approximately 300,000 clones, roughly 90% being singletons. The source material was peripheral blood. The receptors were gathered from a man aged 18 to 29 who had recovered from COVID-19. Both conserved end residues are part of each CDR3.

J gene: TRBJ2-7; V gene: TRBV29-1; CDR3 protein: CSVEISSGIYEQYF
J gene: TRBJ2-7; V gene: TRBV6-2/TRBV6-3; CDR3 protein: CASSKNDRTNSYEQYF
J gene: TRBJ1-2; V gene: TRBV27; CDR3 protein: CASSLSGGYGYTF
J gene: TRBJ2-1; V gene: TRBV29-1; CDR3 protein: CSVGGTSGDPSYNEQFF
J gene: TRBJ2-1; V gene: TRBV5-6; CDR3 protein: CASSLAGDEQFF
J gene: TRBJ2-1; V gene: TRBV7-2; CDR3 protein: CASSSGLAESYNEQFF
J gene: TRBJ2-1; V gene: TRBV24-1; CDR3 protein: CATSIGQGAGNEQFF
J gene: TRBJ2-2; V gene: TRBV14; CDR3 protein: CASSQRAGSLSGELFF
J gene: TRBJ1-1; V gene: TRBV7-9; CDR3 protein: CASSLNQFRAEAFF
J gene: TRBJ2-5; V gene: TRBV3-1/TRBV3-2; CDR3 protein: CASSFGETQYF
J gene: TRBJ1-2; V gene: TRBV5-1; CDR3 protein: CASSLSGTGVPSGYGYTF
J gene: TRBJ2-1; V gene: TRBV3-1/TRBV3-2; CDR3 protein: CASSLGLAGEQFF
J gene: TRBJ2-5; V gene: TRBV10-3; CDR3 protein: CAISGDLDVETQYF
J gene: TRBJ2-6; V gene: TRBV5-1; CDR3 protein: CASSWNPGQGDSGANVLTF
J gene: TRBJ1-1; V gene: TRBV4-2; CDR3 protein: CASSQGVVAPENGAEAFF
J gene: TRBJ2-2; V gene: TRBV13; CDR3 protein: CASSPGQAKNTGELFF
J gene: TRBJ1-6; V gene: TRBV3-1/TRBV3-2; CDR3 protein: CATGDSYNSPLHF
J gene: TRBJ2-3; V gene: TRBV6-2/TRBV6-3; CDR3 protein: CASSSLLALRTDTQYF
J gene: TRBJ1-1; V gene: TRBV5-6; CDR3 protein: CASSPEGGIGEKEAFF
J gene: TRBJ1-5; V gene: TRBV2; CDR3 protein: CASRSGNSQPQHF
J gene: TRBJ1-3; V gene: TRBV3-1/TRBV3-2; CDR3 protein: CASSLARGNTIYF
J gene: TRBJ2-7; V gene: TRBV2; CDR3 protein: CASTLGTSGTSYEQYF
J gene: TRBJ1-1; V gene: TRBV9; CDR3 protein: CASSVVGVQLPPLTWSSEAFF
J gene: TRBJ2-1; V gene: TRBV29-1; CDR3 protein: CSVGFQGNEQFF
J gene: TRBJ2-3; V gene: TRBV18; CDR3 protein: CASSPNRGDGFTDTQYF
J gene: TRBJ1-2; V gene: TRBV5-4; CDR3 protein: CASSLRGQGYYGYTF
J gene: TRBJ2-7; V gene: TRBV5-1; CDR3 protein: CASSLDGSGSSYEQYF